This T cell receptor (beta chain) was obtained from a study of CD4 and CD8 cells across lung adenocarcinoma regions. The patients had localized lung adenocarcinoma, a non-small cell subtype. TCRdb fed the PCR reads into MiXCR, producing one record per CDR3 protein. This sample has roughly 24,000 distinct CDR3 sequences, with 52% found just once. With 5 bases removed from V and 2 bases from J, the gap between germline ends came to 17 bases. CDR1 is DFQATT, CDR2 SNEGSKA, per germline (reference sequence). The CDR3 spans 15 residues. The rearrangement links TRBV20-1 to TRBJ2-3; D tentatively fits TRBD1 or TRBD2 (6 bases each). Sequenced input: CD4+ T cells from the center of a lung tumor. The source is a male donor with lung adenocarcinoma. The CD4 and CD8 labels of this study may be unreliable. The chain's CDR3 is CSAGVGGGDTDTQYF. The CDR3 nucleotides are TGCAGTGCTGGAGTGGGGGGCGGCGACACAGATACGCAGTATTTT.